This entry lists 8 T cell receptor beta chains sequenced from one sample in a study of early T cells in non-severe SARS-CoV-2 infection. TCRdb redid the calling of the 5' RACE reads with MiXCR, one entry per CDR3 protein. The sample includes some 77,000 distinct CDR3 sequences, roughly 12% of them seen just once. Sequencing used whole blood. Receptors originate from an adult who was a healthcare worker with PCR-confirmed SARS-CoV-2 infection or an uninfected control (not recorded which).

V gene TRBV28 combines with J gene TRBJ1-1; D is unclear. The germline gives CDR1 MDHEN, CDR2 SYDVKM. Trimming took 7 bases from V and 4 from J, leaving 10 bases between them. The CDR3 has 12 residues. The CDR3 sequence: CASNGRGTEAFF. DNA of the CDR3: TGTGCCAGCAACGGGCGAGGCACTGAAGCTTTCTTT.

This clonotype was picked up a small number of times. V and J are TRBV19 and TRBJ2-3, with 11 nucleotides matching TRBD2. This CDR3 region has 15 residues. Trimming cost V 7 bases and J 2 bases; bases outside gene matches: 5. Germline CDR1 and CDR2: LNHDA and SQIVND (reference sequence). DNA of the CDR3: TGTGCCAGTACCTCTAGCGGGGGGAACACAGATACGCAGTATTTT. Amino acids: CASTSSGGNTDTQYF.

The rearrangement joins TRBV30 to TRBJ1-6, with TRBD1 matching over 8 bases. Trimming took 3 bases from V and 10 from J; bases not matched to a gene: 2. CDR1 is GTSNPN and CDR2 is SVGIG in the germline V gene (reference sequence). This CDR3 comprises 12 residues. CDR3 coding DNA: TGTGCCTGGAGACAGGGGGACTCACCCCTCCACTTT. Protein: CAWRQGDSPLHF.

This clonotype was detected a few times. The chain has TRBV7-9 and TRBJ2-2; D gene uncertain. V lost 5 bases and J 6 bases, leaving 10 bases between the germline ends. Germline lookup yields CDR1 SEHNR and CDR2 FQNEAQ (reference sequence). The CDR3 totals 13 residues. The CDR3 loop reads CASSPRVSGELFF. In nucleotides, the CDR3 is TGTGCCAGCAGCCCTAGGGTTTCCGGGGAGCTGTTTTTT.

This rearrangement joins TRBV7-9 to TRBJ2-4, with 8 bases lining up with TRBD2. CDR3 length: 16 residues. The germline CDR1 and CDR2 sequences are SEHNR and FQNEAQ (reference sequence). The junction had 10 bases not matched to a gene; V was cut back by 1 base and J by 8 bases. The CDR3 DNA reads TGTGCCAGCAGCTTAGACCGCCCGGGGGGGGCGGACATTCAGTACTTC. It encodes CASSLDRPGGADIQYF. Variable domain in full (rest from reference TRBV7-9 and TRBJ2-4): DTGVSQNPRHKITKRGQNVTFRCDPISEHNRLYWYRQTLGQGPEFLTYFQNEAQLEKSRLLSDRFSAERPKGSFSTLEIQRTEQGDSAMYLCASSLDRPGGADIQYFGAGTRLSVL.

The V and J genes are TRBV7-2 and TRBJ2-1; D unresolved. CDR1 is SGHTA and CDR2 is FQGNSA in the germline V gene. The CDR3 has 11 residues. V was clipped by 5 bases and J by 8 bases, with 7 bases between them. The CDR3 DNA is TGTGCCAGCAGCGCCCGGGATGAGCAGTTCTTC. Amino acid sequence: CASSARDEQFF.

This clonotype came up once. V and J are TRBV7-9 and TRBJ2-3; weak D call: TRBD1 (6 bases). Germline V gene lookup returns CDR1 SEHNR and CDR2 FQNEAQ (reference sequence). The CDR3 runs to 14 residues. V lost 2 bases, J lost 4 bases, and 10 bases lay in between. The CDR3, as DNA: TGTGCCAGCAGCTTAAACAGGGCGGCAGATACGCAGTATTTT. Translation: CASSLNRAADTQYF. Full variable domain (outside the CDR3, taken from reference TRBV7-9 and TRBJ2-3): DTGVSQNPRHKITKRGQNVTFRCDPISEHNRLYWYRQTLGQGPEFLTYFQNEAQLEKSRLLSDRFSAERPKGSFSTLEIQRTEQGDSAMYLCASSLNRAADTQYFGPGTRLTVL.

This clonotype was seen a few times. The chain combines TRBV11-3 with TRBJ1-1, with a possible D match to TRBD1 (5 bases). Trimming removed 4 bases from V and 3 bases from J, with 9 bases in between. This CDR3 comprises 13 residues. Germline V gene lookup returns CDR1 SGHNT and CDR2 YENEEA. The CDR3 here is CASSWGRHTEAFF. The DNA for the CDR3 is TGTGCCAGCAGCTGGGGACGTCACACTGAAGCTTTCTTT.